The 20 T cell receptor beta chains below all came from one sample that was sequenced in a study of blood T cell repertoires in COVID-19. Libraries were prepared by immunoSEQ multiplex PCR; TCRdb keeps only in-frame clonotypes and omits some of them. This sample has around 260,000 clones, with 80% to 90% found just once. Sample: peripheral blood. These receptors originate from a man aged 25 to 45 with active or convalescent COVID-19.

The gene calls are TRBV15 and TRBJ2-5, with a possible D match to TRBD1 (7 bases). Trimming left V 0 bases short and J 5 bases short, with 13 bases between. The CDR3 spans 15 residues. The germline CDR1 and CDR2 sequences are LNHNV and YYDKDF (reference sequence). The CDR3 nucleotides are TGTGCCACCAGCAGAGACGGAGGGGGCGGGGAGACCCAGTACTTC. Its translation: CATSRDGGGGETQYF. Drawing the rest from reference TRBV15 and TRBJ2-5, the complete variable domain is DAMVIQNPRYQVTQFGKPVTLSCSQTLNHNVMYWYQQKSSQAPKLLFHYYDKDFNNEADTPDNFQSRRPNTSFCFLDIRSPGLGDTAMYLCATSRDGGGGETQYFGPGTRLLVL.

V is TRBV7-9 and J is TRBJ1-3, with D uncertain. Per germline, CDR1 SEHNR and CDR2 FQNEAQ (reference sequence). The V end was cut by 5 bases, the J end by 2 bases, with 7 bases between. The CDR3 length is 13 residues. CDR3 amino acids: CASSDETGNTIYF. As DNA, the CDR3 is TGTGCCAGCAGCGATGAGACTGGAAACACCATATATTTT.

This chain joins TRBV7-2 and TRBJ2-1; D perhaps matches TRBD2 (7 bases). This CDR3 has 16 residues. With 3 bases removed from V and 2 bases from J, the gap between germline ends came to 14 bases. CDR1 and CDR2 from the germline V gene are SGHTA and FQGNSA. CDR3 nucleotide sequence: TGTGCCAGCAGCTTGAGAAGGGGGGGGACCTACAATGAGCAGTTCTTC. Amino acids: CASSLRRGGTYNEQFF.

The chain combines TRBV5-1 with TRBJ1-1, with 7 bases identical to TRBD1. Germline values: CDR1 SGHRS, CDR2 YFSETQ. J was trimmed by 0 bases and V by 4 bases; bases with no gene match: 9. The CDR3 has 16 amino acids. The CDR3 sequence: CASSPGRQGMNTEAFF. Written as DNA, the CDR3 is TGCGCCAGCAGCCCCGGTCGACAGGGCATGAACACTGAAGCTTTCTTT.

This clone has just one count. The chain has TRBV4-1 and TRBJ1-6; 8 positions agree with TRBD1. CDR1 is MGHRA and CDR2 is YSYEKL in the germline V gene. Germline trimming cut 4 bases from V and 10 bases from J; bases unmatched to any gene: 15. CDR3 length: 17 residues. In nucleotides, the CDR3 is TGCGCCAGCAGCCCCCAAACCCCCGGGACAGGCCTGTCACCCCTCCACTTT. Protein: CASSPQTPGTGLSPLHF.

This clone was found once. The chain carries TRBV6-5 and TRBJ2-7; unclear D gene. CDR1 is MNHEY, CDR2 SVGAGI, per germline. The germline V and J ends were trimmed by 0 bases and 2 bases, with 5 bases remaining between them. The CDR3 runs 13 residues. As DNA, the CDR3 is TGTGCCAGCAGTTACTCCAGTGCCTACGAGCAGTACTTC. This sequence encodes CASSYSSAYEQYF.

V gene TRBV4-2 combines with J gene TRBJ1-1, with D possibly TRBD1 on 5 matching bases. CDR3 length: 15 residues. Germline V gene lookup returns CDR1 LGHNA and CDR2 YNFKEQ. V was clipped by 4 bases and J by 0 bases, with 12 bases between them. The CDR3 here is CASSLRGDLNTEAFF. CDR3 sequence (DNA): TGTGCCAGCAGCCTCCGGGGGGACTTGAACACTGAAGCTTTCTTT.

This chain uses TRBV4-1 with TRBJ2-1; the match to TRBD2 covers 10 bases. J gave up 7 bases and V 0 bases, and 9 bases lay outside the gene matches. This CDR3 has 17 amino acids. The germline CDR1 and CDR2 sequences are MGHRA and YSYEKL. CDR3 region: CASSQDPLAGVINEQFF. CDR3 DNA: TGCGCCAGCAGCCAAGATCCCCTAGCGGGGGTTATTAATGAGCAGTTCTTC.

The chain has TRBV7-2 and TRBJ2-4; D is ambiguous. The V end was cut by 1 base, the J end by 2 bases, with 12 bases between. The CDR3 length is 16 residues. Germline V gene sequence: CDR1 SGHTA, CDR2 FQGNSA. The CDR3 DNA sequence: TGTGCCAGCAGCTTAGACGGGTCTCTCACCAAAAACATTCAGTACTTC. Its protein is CASSLDGSLTKNIQYF.

The CDR3, as DNA: TGTGCCAGCAGTTTAACGGGGGTAACTGAAGCTTTCTTT. Its protein product is CASSLTGVTEAFF. The chain employs TRBV27 and TRBJ1-1, with TRBD1 as a possible D gene (5 bases). CDR3 length equals 13 residues. V dropped 2 bases and J dropped 5 bases, with 9 bases sitting between them. CDR1 is MNHEY, CDR2 SMNVEV, per germline (reference sequence).

J is TRBJ1-2 and V is TRBV2; D ambiguous. The ends were cut back, 7 bases at V and 4 bases at J, with 19 bases in the middle. Germline CDR1 and CDR2: SNHLY and FYNNEI. The CDR3 loop spans 15 amino acids. The CDR3 sequence: CASTPSGLPGYGYTF. CDR3 nucleotide sequence: TGTGCCAGCACTCCAAGCGGACTCCCCGGCTATGGCTACACCTTC.

The rearrangement links TRBV9 to TRBJ1-1; 9 bases are shared with TRBD1. The ends lost 4 bases at V and 1 base at J; junction bases unmatched: 2. The CDR3 runs 14 residues. Germline assignment: CDR1 SGDLS and CDR2 YYNGEE. DNA for the CDR3: TGTGCCAGCAGCCCGGGACAGGGGAACACTGAAGCTTTCTTT. Amino acid sequence: CASSPGQGNTEAFF.

The rearrangement joins TRBV15 to TRBJ1-4; TRBD1 might be the D (6 bases). Trimming took off 2 bases at V and 5 bases at J, with 9 bases between the two ends. The CDR3 contains 14 residues. Germline-derived CDR1 and CDR2 are LNHNV and YYDKDF (reference sequence). CDR3 in amino acids: CATSRQGRNEKLFF. In DNA form, the CDR3 reads TGTGCCACCAGCAGACAGGGGCGGAATGAAAAACTGTTTTTT. Based on the CDR3 plus reference TRBV15 and TRBJ1-4, the full variable domain is DAMVIQNPRYQVTQFGKPVTLSCSQTLNHNVMYWYQQKSSQAPKLLFHYYDKDFNNEADTPDNFQSRRPNTSFCFLDIRSPGLGDTAMYLCATSRQGRNEKLFFGSGTQLSVL.

The V and J genes are TRBV6-5 and TRBJ1-2; D is unclear. Trimming removed 6 bases at V and 5 bases at J, with 19 bases between. Per germline, CDR1 MNHEY and CDR2 SVGAGI. This CDR3 has 15 amino acids. This CDR3 reads CASRAYSSLEYGYTF. The CDR3 nucleotides are TGTGCCAGCAGGGCCTACAGCTCGCTCGAATATGGCTACACCTTC.

This chain joins TRBV6-5 and TRBJ1-3; 8 bases line up with TRBD1. Per the germline V gene, CDR1 is MNHEY and CDR2 is SVGAGI. V was pared by 6 bases and J by 9 bases, with 10 bases of the junction left unmatched. The CDR3 is 14 residues long. CDR3 coding DNA: TGTGCCAGCAGACCGGACAGGGAGTCTGGCACCATATATTTT. It is translated as CASRPDRESGTIYF.

This rearrangement joins TRBV5-1 to TRBJ2-5, with TRBD1 identical over 7 bases. This CDR3 is built from 15 residues. The ends lost 4 bases at V and 3 bases at J; junction bases unmatched: 9. CDR1 is SGHRS and CDR2 is YFSETQ in the germline V gene. The CDR3 region is CASSEGQLREETQYF. In nucleotides, the CDR3 is TGCGCCAGCAGCGAGGGACAGCTGCGAGAAGAGACCCAGTACTTC.

This clone is a singleton in its sample. The rearrangement uses TRBV25-1 and TRBJ2-5; 7 bases match TRBD2. V shed 8 bases and J 5 bases; nucleotides not matched to a gene: 5. This CDR3 has 12 residues. The germline gives CDR1 MGHDK, CDR2 SYGVNS. Here the CDR3 reads CASRGREETQYF. The CDR3, as DNA: TGTGCCAGCCGCGGGCGGGAGGAGACCCAGTACTTC.

The V gene is TRBV7-8, the J gene TRBJ2-7, with 10 nucleotides matching TRBD1. Germline-derived CDR1 and CDR2 are SGHVS and FQNEAQ. The CDR3 contains 15 residues. V trimming: 1 base; J trimming: 2 bases; junction bases outside the gene matches: 2. CDR3 nucleotide sequence: TGTGCCAGCAGCTTAGACGGGACAGGGGCCTACGAGCAGTACTTC. Its translation is CASSLDGTGAYEQYF.

This rearrangement joins TRBV27 to TRBJ1-2; the match to TRBD1 covers 11 bases. Losses at the gene ends were 2 bases for V and 5 bases for J; bases not matched to a gene: 7. This CDR3 is 16 amino acids long. Per germline, CDR1 MNHEY and CDR2 SMNVEV (reference sequence). DNA for the CDR3: TGTGCCAGCAGTTTAGAGGGGACAGGGGGTACGTATGGCTACACCTTC. It encodes CASSLEGTGGTYGYTF.

The V call is TRBV5-6, the J call TRBJ2-3; 13 bases are shared with TRBD2. Germline lookup yields CDR1 SGHDT and CDR2 YYEEEE. V was pared by 3 bases and J by 6 bases, with 4 bases of the junction left unmatched. CDR3 length: 15 residues. CDR3 loop: CASSWGLAGIDTQYF. In DNA form, the CDR3 reads TGTGCCAGCAGCTGGGGACTAGCGGGGATCGATACGCAGTATTTT.